The 11 T cell receptor beta chains below were found in one sample sequenced in a study of naive CD8 T cells in extremely preterm neonates. Study-wide points: Preterm CDR3s were shorter than older groups', with fewer N additions and less trimming.

Their target antigens are unknown. Sequencing used immunoSEQ multiplex PCR; TCRdb keeps in-frame clones, though not all of them. The sample lists more than 20,000 clones, around 88% seen once, with 0.8% to 0.95% in the top ten. Preterm samples came from extremely preterm deliveries at 23-27 weeks. The material sequenced was naive CD8+ T cells from cord blood. All receptors come from a boy who was born preterm.

This chain connects TRBV4-1 to TRBJ1-1; a possible D gene is TRBD1 (5 bases). The CDR3 is made up of 12 amino acids. Trimming removed 0 bases from V and 6 bases from J, with 5 bases in between. Germline CDR1 is MGHRA and CDR2 is YSYEKL. Here the CDR3 reads CASSQDRAEAFF. The CDR3 DNA follows: TGCGCCAGCAGCCAAGACAGGGCTGAAGCTTTCTTT.

The rearrangement links TRBV9 to TRBJ2-7; 9 nucleotides match TRBD2. Germline V gene data show CDR1 as SGDLS and CDR2 as YYNGEE. J gave up 3 bases and V 4 bases, and 5 bases lay outside the gene matches. The CDR3 sequence is 14 residues long. The DNA for the CDR3 is TGTGCCAGCAGCCCAGGGCGGGGGGGCTACGAGCAGTACTTC. Protein sequence: CASSPGRGGYEQYF. Variable domain in full (rest from reference TRBV9 and TRBJ2-7): DSGVTQTPKHLITATGQRVTLRCSPRSGDLSVYWYQQSLDQGLQFLIQYYNGEERAKGNILERFSAQQFPDLHSELNLSSLELGDSALYFCASSPGRGGYEQYFGPGTRLTVT.

This clone has only one observation. The V call is TRBV7-6, the J call TRBJ2-1, with TRBD2 matching over 8 bases. The length of the CDR3 is 15 residues. V dropped 3 bases and J dropped 8; count of bases not matched to a gene: 9. From germline, CDR1 is SGHVS and CDR2 FNYEAQ. This chain's CDR3 is CASSLYGGAVYEQFF. The CDR3 DNA reads as TGTGCCAGCAGCTTGTACGGGGGGGCGGTGTATGAGCAGTTCTTC. The complete variable domain, with remaining parts taken from reference TRBV7-6 and TRBJ2-1, reads GAGVSQSPRYKVTKRGQDVALRCDPISGHVSLYWYRQALGQGPEFLTYFNYEAQQDKSGLPNDRFSAERPEGSISTLTIQRTEQRDSAMYRCASSLYGGAVYEQFFGPGTRLTVL.

This clone was seen more than once but under ten times. Additional DNA sequences in this sample encode the identical CDR3. This chain uses TRBV19 with TRBJ1-1; 8 bases match TRBD1. The germline V gene has CDR1 LNHDA and CDR2 SQIVND (reference sequence). The CDR3 is 13 amino acids. J lost 4 bases, V lost 3 bases, and 1 base had no gene match. CDR3 protein: CASSIGQGTEAFF. The CDR3, as DNA: TGTGCCAGTAGTATCGGACAGGGCACTGAAGCTTTCTTT.

CDR3 residues: CASSTSGTSVNEQFF. For the CDR3, the DNA is TGTGCCAGCAGCACATCCGGGACTAGCGTCAATGAGCAGTTCTTC. V gene TRBV9 combines with J gene TRBJ2-1, with 10 nucleotides matching TRBD2. The germline gives CDR1 SGDLS, CDR2 YYNGEE. CDR3 length equals 15 residues. V dropped 4 bases and J dropped 6; count of bases not matched to a gene: 7.

The chain recombines TRBV5-3 with TRBJ2-4, with 7 bases fitting TRBD1. TRBV5-3 is sorted into the ORF group, with uncertain function. The CDR3 contains 15 residues. V trimming: 0 bases; J trimming: 1 base; junction bases outside the gene matches: 1. This CDR3 reads CARSLADRAKNIQYF. In nucleotides, the CDR3 is TGTGCCAGAAGCTTGGCGGACAGGGCCAAAAACATTCAGTACTTC.

The chain has TRBV6-5 and TRBJ2-7, with D unclear. V lost 4 bases and J lost 4, with 5 bases in between. The length of the CDR3 is 11 residues. Germline CDR1 is MNHEY and CDR2 is SVGAGI. The CDR3 DNA reads as TGTGCCAGCAGTTTGGGTTACGAGCAGTACTTC. The encoded protein is CASSLGYEQYF.

The chain recombines TRBV9 with TRBJ2-3; D unresolved. The CDR3 is made up of 12 amino acids. Germline CDR1 reads SGDLS; CDR2 reads YYNGEE. The V and J ends lost 0 bases and 5 bases respectively, with 4 bases between them. The CDR3 sequence: CASSVAGDTQYF. The DNA for the CDR3 is TGTGCCAGCAGCGTAGCAGGAGATACGCAGTATTTT. Based on the CDR3 plus reference TRBV9 and TRBJ2-3, the full variable domain is DSGVTQTPKHLITATGQRVTLRCSPRSGDLSVYWYQQSLDQGLQFLIQYYNGEERAKGNILERFSAQQFPDLHSELNLSSLELGDSALYFCASSVAGDTQYFGPGTRLTVL.

CDR3 in DNA: TGTGCCAGCAGCCAAGGGACAGGCGAGCAGTACTTC. Its translation is CASSQGTGEQYF. The V and J genes are TRBV14 and TRBJ2-7; TRBD1 agrees at 7 bases. The CDR3 length is 12 residues. V shed 1 base, J shed 6 bases, and the junction held 0 bases outside the gene matches. Looked up from germline, CDR1 is SGHDN and CDR2 is FVKESK.

The chain carries TRBV5-1 and TRBJ2-3, with D hard to call. The germline V and J ends were trimmed by 2 bases and 1 base, with 5 bases remaining between them. Germline values: CDR1 SGHRS, CDR2 YFSETQ. The CDR3 is 13 amino acids. CDR3 sequence reads: CASSFVGTDTQYF. CDR3 bases: TGCGCCAGCAGCTTTGTAGGCACAGATACGCAGTATTTT.

In this sample, this clone turned up once. The CDR3, as DNA: TGTGCCAGCAACCCTTACAGGGATGGCTACACCTTC. This translates into CASNPYRDGYTF. The genes are TRBV2 and TRBJ1-2, with D maybe TRBD1 (6 bases). Trimming pared 7 bases from V and 6 bases from J, leaving 12 bases between. Germline V CDR1 and CDR2: SNHLY, FYNNEI. The CDR3 contains 12 residues.